This T cell receptor beta chain was documented in a study of shared clonotypes between healthy human individuals. Study results and caveats: Sharing across four donors was seen in roughly 5% of naive CD4 clonotypes.

Germline lookup yields CDR1 MGHRA and CDR2 YSYEKL. The ends lost 3 bases at V and 7 bases at J; junction bases unmatched: 13. The length of the CDR3 is 17 residues. Of note for this clone: What it binds is not known.

At a deep level, the assay was run. Profiled with immunoSEQ multiplex PCR; TCRdb holds only in-frame clones, not every one. This table has 2 million to 3 million clones, about 92% appearing once. The specimen sequenced was naive CD4+ T cells sorted from blood. Subset noted: CD45RA+ positively selected. This clonotype was obtained from a man younger than 30 in good health. The rearrangement joins TRBV4-1 to TRBJ1-3; 9 bases match TRBD1. DNA of the CDR3: TGCGCCAGCAGCCAGGGGACAGGGCAGTTGAGGGGGAACACCATATATTTT. Encoded protein: CASSQGTGQLRGNTIYF.